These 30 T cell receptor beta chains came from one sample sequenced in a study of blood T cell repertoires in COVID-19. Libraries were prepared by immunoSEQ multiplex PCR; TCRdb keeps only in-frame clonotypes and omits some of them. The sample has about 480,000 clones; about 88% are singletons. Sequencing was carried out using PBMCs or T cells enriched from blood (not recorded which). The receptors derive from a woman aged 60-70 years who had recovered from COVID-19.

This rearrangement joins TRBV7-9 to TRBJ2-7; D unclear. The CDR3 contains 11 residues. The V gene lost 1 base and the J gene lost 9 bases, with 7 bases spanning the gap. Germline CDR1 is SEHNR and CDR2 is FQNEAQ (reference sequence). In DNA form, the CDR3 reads TGTGCCAGCAGCTTAGAATCCGGGCAGTACTTC. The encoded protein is CASSLESGQYF.

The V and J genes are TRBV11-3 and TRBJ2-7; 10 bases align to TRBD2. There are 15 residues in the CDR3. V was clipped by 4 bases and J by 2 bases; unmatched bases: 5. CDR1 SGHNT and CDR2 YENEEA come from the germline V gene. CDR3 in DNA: TGTGCCAGCAGCTCAAGAGCGGGGGGGCCCTACGAGCAGTACTTC. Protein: CASSSRAGGPYEQYF.

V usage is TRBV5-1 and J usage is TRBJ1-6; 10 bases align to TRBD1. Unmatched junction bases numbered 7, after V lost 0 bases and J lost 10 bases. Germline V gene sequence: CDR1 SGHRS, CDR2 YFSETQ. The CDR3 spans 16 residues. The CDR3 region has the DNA TGCGCCAGCAGCTTGGCTGGGGACAGGGGATCGTCACCCCTCCACTTT. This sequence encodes CASSLAGDRGSSPLHF.

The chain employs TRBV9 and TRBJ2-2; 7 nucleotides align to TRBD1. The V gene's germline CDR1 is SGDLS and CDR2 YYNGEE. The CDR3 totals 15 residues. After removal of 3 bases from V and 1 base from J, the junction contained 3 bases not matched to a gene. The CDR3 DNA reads TGTGCCAGCAGCGCCGGGACAGTGAACACCGGGGAGCTGTTTTTT. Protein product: CASSAGTVNTGELFF.

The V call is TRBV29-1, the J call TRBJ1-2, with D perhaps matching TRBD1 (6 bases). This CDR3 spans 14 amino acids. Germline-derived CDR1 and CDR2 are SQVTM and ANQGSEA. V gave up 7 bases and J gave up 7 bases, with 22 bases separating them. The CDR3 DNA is TGCAGCGCGTTGCCCCAGGACAGTCTCCTTGGCTACACCTTC. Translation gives CSALPQDSLLGYTF.

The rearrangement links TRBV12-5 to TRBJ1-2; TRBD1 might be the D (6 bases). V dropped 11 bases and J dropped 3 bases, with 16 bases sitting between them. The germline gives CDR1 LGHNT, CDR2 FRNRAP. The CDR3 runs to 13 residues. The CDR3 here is CAPLRQADYGYTF. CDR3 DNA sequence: TGTGCTCCCCTCCGACAGGCCGACTATGGCTACACCTTC.

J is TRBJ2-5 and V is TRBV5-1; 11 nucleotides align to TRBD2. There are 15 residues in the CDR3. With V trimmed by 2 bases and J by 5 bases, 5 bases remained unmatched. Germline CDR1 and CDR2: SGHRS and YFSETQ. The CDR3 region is CASSLLAGAGETQYF. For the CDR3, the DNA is TGCGCCAGCAGCTTACTAGCGGGGGCGGGGGAGACCCAGTACTTC.

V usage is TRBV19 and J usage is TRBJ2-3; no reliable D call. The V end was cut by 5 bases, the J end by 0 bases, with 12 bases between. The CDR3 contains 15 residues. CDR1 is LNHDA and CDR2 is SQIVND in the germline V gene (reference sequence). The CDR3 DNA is TGTGCCAGTAGTTCACCCAGATCCAGCACAGATACGCAGTATTTT. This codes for CASSSPRSSTDTQYF.

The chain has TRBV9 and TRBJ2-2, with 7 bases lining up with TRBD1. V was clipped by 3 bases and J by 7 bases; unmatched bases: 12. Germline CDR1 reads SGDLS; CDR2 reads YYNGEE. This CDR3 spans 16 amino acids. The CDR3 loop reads CASSAYPGGSIGELFF. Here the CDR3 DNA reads TGTGCCAGCAGCGCCTACCCAGGGGGATCTATCGGGGAGCTGTTTTTT.

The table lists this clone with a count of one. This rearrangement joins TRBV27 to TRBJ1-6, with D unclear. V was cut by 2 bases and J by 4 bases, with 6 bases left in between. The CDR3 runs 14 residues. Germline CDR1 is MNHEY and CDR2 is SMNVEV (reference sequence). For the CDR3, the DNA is TGTGCCAGCAGTTTACCGGGGTATAATTCACCCCTCCACTTT. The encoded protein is CASSLPGYNSPLHF.

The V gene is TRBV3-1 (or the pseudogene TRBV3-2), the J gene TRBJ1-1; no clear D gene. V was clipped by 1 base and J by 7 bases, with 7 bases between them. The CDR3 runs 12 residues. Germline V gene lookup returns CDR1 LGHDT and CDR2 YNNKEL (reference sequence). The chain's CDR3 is CASSQGAGEAFF. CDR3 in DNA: TGTGCCAGCAGCCAAGGGGCGGGTGAAGCTTTCTTT.

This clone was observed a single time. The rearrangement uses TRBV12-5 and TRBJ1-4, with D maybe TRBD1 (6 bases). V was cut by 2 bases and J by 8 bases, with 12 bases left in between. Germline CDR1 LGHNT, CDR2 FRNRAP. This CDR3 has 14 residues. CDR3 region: CASGLTGSGEKLFF. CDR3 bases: TGTGCTAGTGGTTTGACAGGGTCTGGCGAAAAACTGTTTTTT.

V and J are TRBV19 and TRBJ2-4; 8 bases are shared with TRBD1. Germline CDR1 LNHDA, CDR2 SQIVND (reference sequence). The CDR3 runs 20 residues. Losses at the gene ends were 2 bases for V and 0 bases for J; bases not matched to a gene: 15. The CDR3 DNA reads TGTGCCAGTAGTATACCCCTCGGCAGGGGGCCCCCTCTAGCCAAAAACATTCAGTACTTC. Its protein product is CASSIPLGRGPPLAKNIQYF.

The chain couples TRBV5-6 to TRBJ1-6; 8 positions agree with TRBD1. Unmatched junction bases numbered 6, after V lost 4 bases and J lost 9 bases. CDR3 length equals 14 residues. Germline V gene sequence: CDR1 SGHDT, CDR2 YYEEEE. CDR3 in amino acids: CASSPGQGGSPLHF. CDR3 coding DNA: TGTGCCAGCAGCCCCGGACAGGGAGGTTCACCCCTCCACTTT.

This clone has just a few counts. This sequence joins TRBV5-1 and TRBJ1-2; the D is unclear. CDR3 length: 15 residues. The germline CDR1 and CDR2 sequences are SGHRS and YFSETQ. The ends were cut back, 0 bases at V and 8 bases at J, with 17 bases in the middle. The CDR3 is CASSLELEDPRGYTF. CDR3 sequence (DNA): TGCGCCAGCAGCTTGGAATTGGAGGATCCTCGGGGCTACACCTTC.

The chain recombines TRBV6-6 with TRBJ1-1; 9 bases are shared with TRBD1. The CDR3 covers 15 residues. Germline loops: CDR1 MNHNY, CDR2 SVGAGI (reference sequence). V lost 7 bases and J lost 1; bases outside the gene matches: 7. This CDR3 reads CASTTGGLGNTEAFF. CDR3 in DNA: TGTGCCAGCACTACAGGGGGCTTAGGGAACACTGAAGCTTTCTTT.

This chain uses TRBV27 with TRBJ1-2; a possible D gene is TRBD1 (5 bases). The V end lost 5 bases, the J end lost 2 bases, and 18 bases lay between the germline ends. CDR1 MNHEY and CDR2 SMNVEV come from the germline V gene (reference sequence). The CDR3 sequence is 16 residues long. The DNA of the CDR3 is TGTGCCAGCAGTCCTATACCCCGCCGACAGAACTATGGCTACACCTTC. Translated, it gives CASSPIPRRQNYGYTF.

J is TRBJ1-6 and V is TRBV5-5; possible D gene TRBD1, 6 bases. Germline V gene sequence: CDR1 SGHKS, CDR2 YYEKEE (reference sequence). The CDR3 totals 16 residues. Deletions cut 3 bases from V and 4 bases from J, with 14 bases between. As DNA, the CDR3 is TGTGCCAGCAGCTCAATAGCACAGGGATATAATTCACCCCTCCACTTT. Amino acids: CASSSIAQGYNSPLHF.

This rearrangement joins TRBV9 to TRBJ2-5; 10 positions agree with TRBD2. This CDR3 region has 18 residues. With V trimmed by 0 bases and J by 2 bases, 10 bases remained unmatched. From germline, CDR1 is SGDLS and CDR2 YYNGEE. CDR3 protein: CASSVGAGSGGAQETQYF. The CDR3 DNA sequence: TGTGCCAGCAGCGTAGGAGCCGGGAGCGGGGGGGCTCAAGAGACCCAGTACTTC.

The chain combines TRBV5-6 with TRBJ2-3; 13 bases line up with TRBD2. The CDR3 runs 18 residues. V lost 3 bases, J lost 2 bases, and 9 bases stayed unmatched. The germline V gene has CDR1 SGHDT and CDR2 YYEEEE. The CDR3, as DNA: TGTGCCAGCAGCTGGAGGCCACTAGCGGGGGGGCCCACAGATACGCAGTATTTT. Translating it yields CASSWRPLAGGPTDTQYF.

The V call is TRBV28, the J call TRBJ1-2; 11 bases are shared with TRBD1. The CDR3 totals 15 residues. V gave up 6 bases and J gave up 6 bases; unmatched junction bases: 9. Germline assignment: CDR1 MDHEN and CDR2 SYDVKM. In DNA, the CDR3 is TGTGCCAGCAGGCCTAGCGGGACAGGGGGGAATGGCTACACCTTC. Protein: CASRPSGTGGNGYTF.

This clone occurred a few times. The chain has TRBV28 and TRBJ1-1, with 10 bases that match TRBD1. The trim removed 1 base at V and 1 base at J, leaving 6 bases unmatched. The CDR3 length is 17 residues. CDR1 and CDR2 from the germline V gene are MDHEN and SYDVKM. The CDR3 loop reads CASSLFDRGRRNTEAFF. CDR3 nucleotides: TGTGCCAGCAGTTTATTCGACAGGGGGCGAAGGAACACTGAAGCTTTCTTT.

Written as DNA, the CDR3 is TGTGCCAGCAGCTTAGGTGGGGCTGGGACCGGGGAGCTGTTTTTT. Translated: CASSLGGAGTGELFF. The chain uses TRBV7-8 and TRBJ2-2, with TRBD1 as a possible D gene (5 bases). CDR1 and CDR2 from the germline V gene are SGHVS and FQNEAQ. Trimming pared 1 base from V and 5 bases from J, leaving 11 bases between. This CDR3 contains 15 residues.

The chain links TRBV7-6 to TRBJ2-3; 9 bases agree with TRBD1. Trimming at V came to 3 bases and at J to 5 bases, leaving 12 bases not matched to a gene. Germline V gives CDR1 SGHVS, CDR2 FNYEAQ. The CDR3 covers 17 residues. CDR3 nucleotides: TGTGCCAGCAGCTTGAAGGGGGGGGACAGGGCAGGAGATACGCAGTATTTT. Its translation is CASSLKGGDRAGDTQYF.

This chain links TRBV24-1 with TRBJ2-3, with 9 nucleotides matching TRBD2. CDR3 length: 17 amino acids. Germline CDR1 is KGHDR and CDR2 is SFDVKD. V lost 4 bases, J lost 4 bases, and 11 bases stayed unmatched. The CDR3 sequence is CATSDPSGALRADTQYF. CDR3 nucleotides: TGTGCCACCAGTGACCCTAGCGGGGCGTTACGCGCAGATACGCAGTATTTT.

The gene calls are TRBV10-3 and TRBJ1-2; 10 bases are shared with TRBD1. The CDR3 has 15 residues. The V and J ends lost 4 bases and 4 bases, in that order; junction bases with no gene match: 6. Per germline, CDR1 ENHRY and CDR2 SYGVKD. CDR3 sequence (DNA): TGTGCCATCAGTGTTAGACAGGGGGCTAGCTATGGCTACACCTTC. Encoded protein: CAISVRQGASYGYTF.

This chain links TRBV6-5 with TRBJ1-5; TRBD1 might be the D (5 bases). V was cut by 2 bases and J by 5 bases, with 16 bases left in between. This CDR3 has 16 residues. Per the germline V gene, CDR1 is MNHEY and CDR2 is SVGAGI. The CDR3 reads CASSYSSRGTHQPQHF. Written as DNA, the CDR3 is TGTGCCAGCAGTTACAGCTCGCGGGGGACCCATCAGCCCCAGCATTTT.

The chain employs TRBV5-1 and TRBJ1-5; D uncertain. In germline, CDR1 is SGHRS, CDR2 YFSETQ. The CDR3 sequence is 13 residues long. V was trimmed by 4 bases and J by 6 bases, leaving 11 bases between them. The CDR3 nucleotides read TGCGCCAGCAGCCTAACGGAGGGTCAGCCCCAGCATTTT. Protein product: CASSLTEGQPQHF.

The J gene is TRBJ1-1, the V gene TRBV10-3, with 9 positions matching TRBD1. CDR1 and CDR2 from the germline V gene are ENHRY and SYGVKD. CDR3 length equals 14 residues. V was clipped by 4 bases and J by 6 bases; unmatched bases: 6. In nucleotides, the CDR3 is TGTGCCATCAGTGGGGACAGGGCAGAGGCTGAAGCTTTCTTT. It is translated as CAISGDRAEAEAFF.

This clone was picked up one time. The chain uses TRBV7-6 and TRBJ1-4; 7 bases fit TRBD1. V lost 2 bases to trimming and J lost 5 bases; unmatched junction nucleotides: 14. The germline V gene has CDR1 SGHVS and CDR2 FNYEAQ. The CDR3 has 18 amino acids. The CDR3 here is CASSLKVVVTGRNEKLFF. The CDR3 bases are TGTGCCAGCAGCTTAAAGGTAGTGGTGACAGGGAGGAATGAAAAACTGTTTTTT.